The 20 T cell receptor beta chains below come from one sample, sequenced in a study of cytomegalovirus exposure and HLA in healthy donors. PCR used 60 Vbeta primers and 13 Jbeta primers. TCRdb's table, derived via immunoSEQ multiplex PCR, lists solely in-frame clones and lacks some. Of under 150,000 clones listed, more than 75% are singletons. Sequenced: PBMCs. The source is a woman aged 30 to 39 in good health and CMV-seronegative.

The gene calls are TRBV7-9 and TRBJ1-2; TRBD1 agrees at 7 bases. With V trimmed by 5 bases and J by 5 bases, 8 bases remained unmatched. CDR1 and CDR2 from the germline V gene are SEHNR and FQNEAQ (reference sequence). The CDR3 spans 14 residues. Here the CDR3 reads CASSLGTAVYGYTF. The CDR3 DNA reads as TGTGCCAGCAGCCTAGGGACAGCCGTTTATGGCTACACCTTC.

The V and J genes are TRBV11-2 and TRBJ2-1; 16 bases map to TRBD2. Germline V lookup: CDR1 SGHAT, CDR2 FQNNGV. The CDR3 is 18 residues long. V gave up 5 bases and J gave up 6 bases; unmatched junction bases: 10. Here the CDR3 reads CASSQFAGTSGRVNEQFF. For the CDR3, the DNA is TGTGCCAGCAGCCAATTCGCCGGGACTAGCGGGAGGGTCAATGAGCAGTTCTTC.

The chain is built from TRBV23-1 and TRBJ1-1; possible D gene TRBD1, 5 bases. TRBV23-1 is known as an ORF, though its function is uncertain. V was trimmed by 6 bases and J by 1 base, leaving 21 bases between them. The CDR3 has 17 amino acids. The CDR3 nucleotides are TGCGCCAGCAGCCAGCGAGTATCCGACAGTCCGAACACTGAAGCTTTCTTT. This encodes CASSQRVSDSPNTEAFF.

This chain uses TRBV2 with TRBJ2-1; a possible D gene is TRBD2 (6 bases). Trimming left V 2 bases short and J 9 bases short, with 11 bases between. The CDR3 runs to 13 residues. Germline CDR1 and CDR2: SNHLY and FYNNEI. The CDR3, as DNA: TGTGCCAGCAGTGAAACTAGCTTGGTTGAGCAGTTCTTC. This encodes CASSETSLVEQFF.

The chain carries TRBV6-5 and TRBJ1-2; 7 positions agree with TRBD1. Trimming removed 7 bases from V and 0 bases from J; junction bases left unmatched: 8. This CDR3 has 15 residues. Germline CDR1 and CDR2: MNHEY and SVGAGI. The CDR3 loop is CASNNSTGTNYGYTF. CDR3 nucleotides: TGTGCCAGCAACAACTCGACAGGGACTAACTATGGCTACACCTTC.

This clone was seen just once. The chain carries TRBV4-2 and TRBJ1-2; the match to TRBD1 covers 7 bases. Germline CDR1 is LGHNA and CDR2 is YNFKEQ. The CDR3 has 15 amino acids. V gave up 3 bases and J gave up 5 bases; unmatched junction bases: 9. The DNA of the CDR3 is TGTGCCAGCAGCCATTATTCTAGGACAGGATATGGCTACACCTTC. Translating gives CASSHYSRTGYGYTF.

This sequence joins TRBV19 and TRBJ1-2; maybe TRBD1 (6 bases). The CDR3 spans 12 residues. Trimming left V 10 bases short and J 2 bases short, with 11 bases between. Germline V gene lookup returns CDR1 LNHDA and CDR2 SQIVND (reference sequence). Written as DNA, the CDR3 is TGTGCCACCTTCAGGGGCAACTATGGCTACACCTTC. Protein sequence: CATFRGNYGYTF.

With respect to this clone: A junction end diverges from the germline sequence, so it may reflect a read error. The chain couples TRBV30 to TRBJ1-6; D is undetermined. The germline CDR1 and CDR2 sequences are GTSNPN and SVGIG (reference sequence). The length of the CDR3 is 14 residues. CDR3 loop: CAWSADSNNSPLHF. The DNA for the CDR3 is TGTGCCTGGAGTGCCGACTCCAATAATTCACCCCTCCACTTT.

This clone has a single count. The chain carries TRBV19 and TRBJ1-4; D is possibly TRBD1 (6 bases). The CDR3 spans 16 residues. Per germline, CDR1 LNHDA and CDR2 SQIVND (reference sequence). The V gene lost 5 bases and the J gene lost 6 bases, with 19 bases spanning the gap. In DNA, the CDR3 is TGTGCCAGTAGTCGACTCGCGGCGGGGGCAGATGAAAAACTGTTTTTT. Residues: CASSRLAAGADEKLFF.

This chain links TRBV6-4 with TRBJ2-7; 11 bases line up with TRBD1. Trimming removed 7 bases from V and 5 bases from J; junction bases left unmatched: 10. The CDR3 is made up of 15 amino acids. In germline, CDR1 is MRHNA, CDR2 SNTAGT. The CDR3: CASKRTGGANHEQYF. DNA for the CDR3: TGTGCCAGCAAGAGGACAGGGGGCGCCAACCACGAGCAGTACTTC.

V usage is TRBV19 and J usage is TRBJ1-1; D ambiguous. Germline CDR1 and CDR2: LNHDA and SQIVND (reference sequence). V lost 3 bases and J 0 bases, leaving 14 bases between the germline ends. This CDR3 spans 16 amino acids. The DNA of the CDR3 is TGTGCCAGTAGTATTGCACGGCGCGGCCTGAACACTGAAGCTTTCTTT. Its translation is CASSIARRGLNTEAFF.

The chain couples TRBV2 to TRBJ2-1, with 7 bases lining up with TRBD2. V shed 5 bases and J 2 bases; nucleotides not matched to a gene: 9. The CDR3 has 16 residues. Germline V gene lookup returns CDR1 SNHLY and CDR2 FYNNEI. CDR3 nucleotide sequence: TGTGCCAGCAGTCAACCCCTAGCGGTAACCTACAATGAGCAGTTCTTC. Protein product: CASSQPLAVTYNEQFF. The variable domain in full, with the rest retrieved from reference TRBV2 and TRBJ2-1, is EPEVTQTPSHQVTQMGQEVILRCVPISNHLYFYWYRQILGQKVEFLVSFYNNEISEKSEIFDDQFSVERPDGSNFTLKIRSTKLEDSAMYFCASSQPLAVTYNEQFFGPGTRLTVL.

CDR3 coding DNA: TGTGCCAGCAGTTCTCCGGGACAGGGTTACTCTGGGGCCAACGTCCTGACTTTC. It yields the protein CASSSPGQGYSGANVLTF. The V gene is TRBV28, the J gene TRBJ2-6, with 9 bases identical to TRBD1. Unmatched junction bases numbered 7, after V lost 4 bases and J lost 0 bases. The CDR3 spans 18 residues. The V gene's germline CDR1 is MDHEN and CDR2 SYDVKM. The variable domain in full, completed from reference TRBV28 and TRBJ2-6, reads DVKVTQSSRYLVKRTGEKVFLECVQDMDHENMFWYRQDPGLGLRLIYFSYDVKMKEKGDIPEGYSVSREKKERFSLILESASTNQTSMYLCASSSPGQGYSGANVLTFGAGSRLTVL.

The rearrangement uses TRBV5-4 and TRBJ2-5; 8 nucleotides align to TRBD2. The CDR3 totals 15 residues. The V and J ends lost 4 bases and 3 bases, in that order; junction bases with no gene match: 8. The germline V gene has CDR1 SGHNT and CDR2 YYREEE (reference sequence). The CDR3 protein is CASSAGGTREETQYF. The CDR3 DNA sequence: TGTGCCAGCAGCGCGGGTGGGACTAGAGAAGAGACCCAGTACTTC.

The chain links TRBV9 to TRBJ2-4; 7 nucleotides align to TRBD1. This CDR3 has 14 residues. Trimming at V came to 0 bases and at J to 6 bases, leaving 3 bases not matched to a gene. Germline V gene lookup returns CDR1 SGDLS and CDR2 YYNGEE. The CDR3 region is CASSVEGAGNIQYF. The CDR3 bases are TGTGCCAGCAGCGTAGAGGGGGCGGGAAACATTCAGTACTTC.

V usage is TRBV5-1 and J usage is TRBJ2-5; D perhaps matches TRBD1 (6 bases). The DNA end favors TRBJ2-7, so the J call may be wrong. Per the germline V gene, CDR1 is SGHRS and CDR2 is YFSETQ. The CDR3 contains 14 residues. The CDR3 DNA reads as TGCGCCAGCAGCTTGGTGGGGGCGCCCAACGAGCAGTACTTC. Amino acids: CASSLVGAPNEQYF.

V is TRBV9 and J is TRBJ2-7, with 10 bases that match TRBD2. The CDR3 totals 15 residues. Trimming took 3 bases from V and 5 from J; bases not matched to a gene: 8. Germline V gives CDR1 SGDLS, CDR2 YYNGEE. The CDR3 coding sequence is TGTGCCAGCAGCGAGGCTAGCGGGAGAACTGACGAGCAGTACTTC. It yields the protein CASSEASGRTDEQYF.

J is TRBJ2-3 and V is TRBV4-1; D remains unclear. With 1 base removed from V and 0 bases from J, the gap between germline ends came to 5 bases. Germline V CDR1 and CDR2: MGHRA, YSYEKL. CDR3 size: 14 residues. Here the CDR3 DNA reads TGCGCCAGCAGCCAAGTTCGGAGCACAGATACGCAGTATTTT. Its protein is CASSQVRSTDTQYF.

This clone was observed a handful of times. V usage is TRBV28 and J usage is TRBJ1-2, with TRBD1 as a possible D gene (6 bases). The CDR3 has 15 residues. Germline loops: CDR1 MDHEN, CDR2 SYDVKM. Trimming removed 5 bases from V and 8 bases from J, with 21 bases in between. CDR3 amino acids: CASSPRQQGLRGYTF. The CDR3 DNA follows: TGTGCCAGCAGTCCAAGACAACAGGGTCTCAGGGGCTACACCTTC.

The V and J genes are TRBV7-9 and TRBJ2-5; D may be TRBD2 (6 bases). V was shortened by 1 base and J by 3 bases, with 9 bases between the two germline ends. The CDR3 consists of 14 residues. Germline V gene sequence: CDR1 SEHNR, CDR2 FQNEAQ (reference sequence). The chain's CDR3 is CASSLVAAEETQYF. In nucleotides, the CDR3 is TGTGCCAGCAGCTTAGTAGCGGCGGAAGAGACCCAGTACTTC.